The present entry profiles one TCR beta chain with its context. Antigen: not known. This sample is part of a study of breast tumors, draining lymph nodes, adjacent tissues. Regarding the study as a whole: Tumor repertoires ranked between lymph nodes and nontumor tissue in diversity, with V and J gene preferences.

MiXCR, run by TCRdb on the multiplex PCR reads, gives a single entry per CDR3 protein. The data contain nearly 110,000 distinct CDR3 sequences, more than 30% of them singletons. Samples came from axillary lymph nodes draining the breast cancer. Trimming pared 1 base from V and 14 bases from J, leaving 15 bases between. Germline V gene sequence: CDR1 MGHRA, CDR2 YSYEKL. The CDR3 sequence is 13 residues long. The chain links TRBV4-1 to TRBJ1-5, with a tentative D call TRBD1 (6 bases). The TCR originated in a female donor with breast cancer. Some clones in this sample may be carry-over from other donors' samples. Sequencing was done on a sample of axillary lymph node tissue. CDR3 loop: CASSQAGEGYEHF. The CDR3 DNA reads TGCGCCAGCAGCCAAGCAGGGGAGGGGTACGAGCATTTT.